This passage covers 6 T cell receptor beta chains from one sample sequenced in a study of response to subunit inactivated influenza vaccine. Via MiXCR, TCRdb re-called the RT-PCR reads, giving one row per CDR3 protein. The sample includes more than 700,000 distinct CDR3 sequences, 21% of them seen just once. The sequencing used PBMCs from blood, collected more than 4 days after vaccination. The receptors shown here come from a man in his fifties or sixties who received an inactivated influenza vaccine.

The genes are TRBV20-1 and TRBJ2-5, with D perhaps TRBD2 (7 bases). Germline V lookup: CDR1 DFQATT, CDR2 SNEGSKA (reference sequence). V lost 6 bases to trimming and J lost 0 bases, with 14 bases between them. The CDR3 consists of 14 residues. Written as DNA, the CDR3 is TGCAGTGCGGGGGGGCTGAGGTACCAAGAGACCCAGTACTTC. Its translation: CSAGGLRYQETQYF.

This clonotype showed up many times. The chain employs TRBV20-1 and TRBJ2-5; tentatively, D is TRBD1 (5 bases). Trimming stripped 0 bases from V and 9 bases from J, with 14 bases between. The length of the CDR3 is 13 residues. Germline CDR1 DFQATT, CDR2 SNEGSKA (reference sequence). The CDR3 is CSARDSQGRAQYF. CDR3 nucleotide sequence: TGCAGTGCTAGAGATTCCCAGGGCCGGGCCCAGTACTTC.

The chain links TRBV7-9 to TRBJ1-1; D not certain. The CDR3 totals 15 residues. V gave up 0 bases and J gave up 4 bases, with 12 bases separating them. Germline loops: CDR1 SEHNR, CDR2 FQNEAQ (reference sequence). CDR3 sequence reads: CASSLAEGGGTEAFF. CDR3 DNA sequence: TGTGCCAGCAGCTTAGCGGAGGGTGGTGGCACTGAAGCTTTCTTT.

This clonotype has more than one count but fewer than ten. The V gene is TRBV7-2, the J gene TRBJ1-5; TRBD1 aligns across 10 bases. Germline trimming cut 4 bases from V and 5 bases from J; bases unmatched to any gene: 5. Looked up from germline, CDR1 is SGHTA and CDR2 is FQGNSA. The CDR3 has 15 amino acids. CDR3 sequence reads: CASSSGTGEYQPQHF. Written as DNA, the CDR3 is TGTGCCAGCAGCTCCGGGACAGGGGAGTATCAGCCCCAGCATTTT. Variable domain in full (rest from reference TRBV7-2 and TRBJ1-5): GAGVSQSPSNKVTEKGKDVELRCDPISGHTALYWYRQSLGQGLEFLIYFQGNSAPDKSGLPSDRFSAERTGGSVSTLTIQRTQQEDSAVYLCASSSGTGEYQPQHFGDGTRLSIL.

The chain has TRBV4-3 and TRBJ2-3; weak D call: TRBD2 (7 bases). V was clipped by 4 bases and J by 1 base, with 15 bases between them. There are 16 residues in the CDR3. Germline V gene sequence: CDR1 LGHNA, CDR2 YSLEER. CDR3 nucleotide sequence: TGCGCCAGCAGCCTACAAGGGGGGGGCGGCACAGATACGCAGTATTTT. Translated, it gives CASSLQGGGGTDTQYF.

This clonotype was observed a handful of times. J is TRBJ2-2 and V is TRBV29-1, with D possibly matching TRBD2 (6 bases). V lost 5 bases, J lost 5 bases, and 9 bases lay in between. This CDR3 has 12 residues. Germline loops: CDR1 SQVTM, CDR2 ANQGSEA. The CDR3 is CSVFSGTGELFF. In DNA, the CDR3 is TGCAGCGTTTTTAGCGGTACCGGGGAGCTGTTTTTT.